This TCR beta chain stems from a study of OX40 agonist ivuxolimab in advanced cancers. For the study at large: The patients received agonistic anti-OX40 (CD134) antibody ivuxolimab. Therapy given before enrollment (anti-PD-1, anti-PD-L1 or anti-CTLA-4) was allowed, and approximately 40% had some. People in dose escalation had one of these cancers: hepatocellular carcinoma, melanoma, renal cell or head and neck cancer.

Peripheral blood came from all dose cohorts at three timepoints. The CDR3 extends over 14 amino acids. Trimming removed 3 bases at V and 5 bases at J, with 8 bases between. Germline-derived CDR1 and CDR2 are MGHDK and SYGVNS. The data were produced by immunoSEQ multiplex PCR, yet TCRdb's version contains in-frame clones alone and is incomplete. The table records more than 65,000 clones, approximately 89% of them present only once. This TCR was recovered from an adult with an advanced solid tumor such as melanoma, head and neck, liver or kidney cancer. The input for sequencing was CD4+ or CD8+ T cells sorted from blood, taken in a trial of the OX40 agonist ivuxolimab. The V call is TRBV25-1, the J call TRBJ1-6; no reliable D call. The CDR3 region is CASSDWPNNSPLHF. The CDR3, as DNA: TGTGCCAGCAGTGATTGGCCGAATAATTCACCCCTCCACTTT.